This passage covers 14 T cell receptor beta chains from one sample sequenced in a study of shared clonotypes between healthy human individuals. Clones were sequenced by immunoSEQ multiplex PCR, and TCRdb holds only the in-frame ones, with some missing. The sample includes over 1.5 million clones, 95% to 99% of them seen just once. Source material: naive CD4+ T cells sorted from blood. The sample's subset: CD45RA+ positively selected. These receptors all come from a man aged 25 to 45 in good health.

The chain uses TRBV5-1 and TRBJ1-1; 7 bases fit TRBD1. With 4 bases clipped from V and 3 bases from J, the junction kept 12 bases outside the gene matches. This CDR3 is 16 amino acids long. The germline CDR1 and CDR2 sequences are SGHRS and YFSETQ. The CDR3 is CASSPILTGRYTEAFF. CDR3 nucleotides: TGCGCCAGCAGCCCTATCTTGACAGGGAGGTACACTGAAGCTTTCTTT.

The CDR3 reads CASSLVVGNSGNTIYF. CDR3 DNA: TGTGCCAGCAGCTTAGTAGTAGGAAACTCCGGAAACACCATATATTTT. The genes are TRBV11-2 and TRBJ1-3; D is ambiguous. Trimming took off 1 base at V and 4 bases at J, with 14 bases between the two ends. The CDR3 runs 16 residues. Germline loops: CDR1 SGHAT, CDR2 FQNNGV.

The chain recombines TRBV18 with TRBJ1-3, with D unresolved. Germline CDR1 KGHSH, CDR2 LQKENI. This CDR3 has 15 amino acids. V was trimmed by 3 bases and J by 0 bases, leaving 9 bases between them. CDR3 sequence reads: CASSPRDFSGNTIYF. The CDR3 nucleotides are TGTGCCAGCTCACCCCGAGATTTCTCTGGAAACACCATATATTTT. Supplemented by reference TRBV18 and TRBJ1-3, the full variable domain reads NAGVMQNPRHLVRRRGQEARLRCSPMKGHSHVYWYRQLPEEGLKFMVYLQKENIIDESGMPKERFSAEFPKEGPSILRIQQVVRGDSAAYFCASSPRDFSGNTIYFGEGSWLTVV.

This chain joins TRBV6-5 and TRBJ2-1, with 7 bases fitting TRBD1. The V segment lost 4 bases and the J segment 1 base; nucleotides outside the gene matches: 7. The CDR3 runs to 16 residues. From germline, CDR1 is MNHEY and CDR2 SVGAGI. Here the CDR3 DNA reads TGTGCCAGCAGTTCCCGGACAGGCAGATCCTACAATGAGCAGTTCTTC. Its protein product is CASSSRTGRSYNEQFF.

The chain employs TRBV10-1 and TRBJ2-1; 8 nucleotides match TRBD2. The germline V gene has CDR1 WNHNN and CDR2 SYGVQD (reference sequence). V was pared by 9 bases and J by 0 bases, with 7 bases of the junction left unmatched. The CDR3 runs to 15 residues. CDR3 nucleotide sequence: TGCGCCAGTCAGAGGGCGGGAGGCTCCTACAATGAGCAGTTCTTC. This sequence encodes CASQRAGGSYNEQFF.

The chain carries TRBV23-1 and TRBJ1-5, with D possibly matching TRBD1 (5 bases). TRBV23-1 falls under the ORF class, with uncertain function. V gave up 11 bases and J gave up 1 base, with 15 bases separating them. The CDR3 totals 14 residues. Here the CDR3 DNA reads TGCGCCCGAATGACCTCAGGGAGCAATCAGCCCCAGCATTTT. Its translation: CARMTSGSNQPQHF.

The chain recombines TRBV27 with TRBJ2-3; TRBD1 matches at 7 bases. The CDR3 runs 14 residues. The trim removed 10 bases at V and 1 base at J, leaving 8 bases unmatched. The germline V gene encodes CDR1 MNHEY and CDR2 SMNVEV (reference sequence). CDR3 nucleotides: TGTGCCACGACCCGGGACAGAGGCACAGATACGCAGTATTTT. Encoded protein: CATTRDRGTDTQYF.

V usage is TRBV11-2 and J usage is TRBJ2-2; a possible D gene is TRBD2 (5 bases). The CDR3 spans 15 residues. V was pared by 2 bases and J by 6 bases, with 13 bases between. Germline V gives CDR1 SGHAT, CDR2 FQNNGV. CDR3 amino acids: CASSLIWESAGELFF. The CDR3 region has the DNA TGTGCCAGCAGCTTAATTTGGGAGAGCGCCGGGGAGCTGTTTTTT. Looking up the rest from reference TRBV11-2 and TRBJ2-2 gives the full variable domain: EAGVAQSPRYKIIEKRQSVAFWCNPISGHATLYWYQQILGQGPKLLIQFQNNGVVDDSQLPKDRFSAERLKGVDSTLKIQPAKLEDSAVYLCASSLIWESAGELFFGEGSRLTVL.

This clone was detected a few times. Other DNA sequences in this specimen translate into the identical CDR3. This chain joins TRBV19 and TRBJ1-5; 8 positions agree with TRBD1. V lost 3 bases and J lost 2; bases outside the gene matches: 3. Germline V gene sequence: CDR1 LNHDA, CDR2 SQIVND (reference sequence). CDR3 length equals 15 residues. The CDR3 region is CASSILGQGNQPQHF. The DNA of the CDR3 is TGTGCCAGTAGTATTTTGGGACAGGGCAATCAGCCCCAGCATTTT.

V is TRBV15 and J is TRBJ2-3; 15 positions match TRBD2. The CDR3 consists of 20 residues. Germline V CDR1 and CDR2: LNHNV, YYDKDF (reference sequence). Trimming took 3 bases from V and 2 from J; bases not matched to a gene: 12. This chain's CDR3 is CATSSRTSGRASPHTDTQYF. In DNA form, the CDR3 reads TGTGCCACCAGCAGCCGGACTAGCGGGAGGGCCAGCCCCCACACAGATACGCAGTATTTT.

As DNA, the CDR3 is TGTGCCGCGCTAGCGGGAGGCTACAATGAGCAGTTCTTC. Translated, it gives CAALAGGYNEQFF. V is TRBV6-1 and J is TRBJ2-1, with 11 bases fitting TRBD2. Germline V gene sequence: CDR1 MNHNS, CDR2 SASEGT. The CDR3 runs 13 residues. V shed 11 bases and J 3 bases; nucleotides not matched to a gene: 3.

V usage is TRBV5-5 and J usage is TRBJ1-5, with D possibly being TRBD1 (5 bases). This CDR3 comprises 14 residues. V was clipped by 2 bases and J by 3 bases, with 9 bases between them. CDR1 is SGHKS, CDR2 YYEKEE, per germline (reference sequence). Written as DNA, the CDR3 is TGTGCCAGCAGCTTCGAGGGGTCCAATCAGCCCCAGCATTTT. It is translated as CASSFEGSNQPQHF.

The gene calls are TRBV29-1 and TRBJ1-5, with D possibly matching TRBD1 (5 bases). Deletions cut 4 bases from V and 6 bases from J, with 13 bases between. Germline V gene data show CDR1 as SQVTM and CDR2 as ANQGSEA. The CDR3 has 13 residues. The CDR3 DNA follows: TGCAGCGTTGCCGACAGTGGGGTTCAGCCCCAGCATTTT. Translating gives CSVADSGVQPQHF.

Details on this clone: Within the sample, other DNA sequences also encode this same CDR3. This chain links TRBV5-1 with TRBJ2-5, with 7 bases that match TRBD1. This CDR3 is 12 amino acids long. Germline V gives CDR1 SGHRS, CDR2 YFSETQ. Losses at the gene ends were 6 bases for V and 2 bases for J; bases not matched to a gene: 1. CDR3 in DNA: TGCGCCAGCAACAGGGGACAAGAGACCCAGTACTTC. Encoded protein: CASNRGQETQYF. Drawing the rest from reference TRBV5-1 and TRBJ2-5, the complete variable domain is KAGVTQTPRYLIKTRGQQVTLSCSPISGHRSVSWYQQTPGQGLQFLFEYFSETQRNKGNFPGRFSGRQFSNSRSEMNVSTLELGDSALYLCASNRGQETQYFGPGTRLLVL.